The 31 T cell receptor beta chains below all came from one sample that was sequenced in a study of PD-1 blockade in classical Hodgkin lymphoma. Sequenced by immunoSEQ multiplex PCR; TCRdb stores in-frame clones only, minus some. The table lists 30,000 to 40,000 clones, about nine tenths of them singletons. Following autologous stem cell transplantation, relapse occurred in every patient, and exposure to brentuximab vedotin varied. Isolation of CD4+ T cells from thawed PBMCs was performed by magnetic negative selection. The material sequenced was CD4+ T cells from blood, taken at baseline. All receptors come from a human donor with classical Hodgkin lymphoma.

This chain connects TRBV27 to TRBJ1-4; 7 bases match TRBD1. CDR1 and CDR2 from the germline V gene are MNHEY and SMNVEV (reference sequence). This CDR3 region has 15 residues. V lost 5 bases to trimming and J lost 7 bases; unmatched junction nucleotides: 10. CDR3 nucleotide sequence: TGTGCCAGCAGTCCCCACGACAGGGCGGGTGAAAAACTGTTTTTT. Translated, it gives CASSPHDRAGEKLFF. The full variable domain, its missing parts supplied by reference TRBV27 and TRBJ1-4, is EAQVTQNPRYLITVTGKKLTVTCSQNMNHEYMSWYRQDPGLGLRQIYYSMNVEVTDKGDVPEGYKVSRKEKRNFPLILESPSPNQTSLYFCASSPHDRAGEKLFFGSGTQLSVL.

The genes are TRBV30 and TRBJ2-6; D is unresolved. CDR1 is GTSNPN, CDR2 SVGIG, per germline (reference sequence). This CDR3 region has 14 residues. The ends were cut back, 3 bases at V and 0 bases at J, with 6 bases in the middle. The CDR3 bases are TGTGCCTGGAGAAGTCCCTCTGGGGCCAACGTCCTGACTTTC. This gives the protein CAWRSPSGANVLTF.

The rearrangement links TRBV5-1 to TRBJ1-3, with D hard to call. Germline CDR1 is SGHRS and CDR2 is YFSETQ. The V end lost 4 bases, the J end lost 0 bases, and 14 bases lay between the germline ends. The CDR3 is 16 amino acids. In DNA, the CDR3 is TGCGCCAGCAGCCCCCTCGACGGATACTCTGGAAACACCATATATTTT. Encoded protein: CASSPLDGYSGNTIYF.

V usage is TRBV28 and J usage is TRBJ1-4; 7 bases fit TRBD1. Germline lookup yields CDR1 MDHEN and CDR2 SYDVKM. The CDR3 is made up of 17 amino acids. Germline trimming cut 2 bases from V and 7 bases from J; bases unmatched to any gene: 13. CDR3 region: CASSLLQGTVGGEKLFF. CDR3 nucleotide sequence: TGTGCCAGCAGTTTACTCCAAGGGACAGTTGGAGGTGAAAAACTGTTTTTT.

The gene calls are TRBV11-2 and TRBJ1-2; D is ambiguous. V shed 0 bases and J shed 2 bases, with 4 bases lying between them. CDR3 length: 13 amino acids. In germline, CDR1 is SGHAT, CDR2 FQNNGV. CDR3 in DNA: TGTGCCAGCAGCTTAGAACTCAACTATGGCTACACCTTC. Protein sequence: CASSLELNYGYTF.

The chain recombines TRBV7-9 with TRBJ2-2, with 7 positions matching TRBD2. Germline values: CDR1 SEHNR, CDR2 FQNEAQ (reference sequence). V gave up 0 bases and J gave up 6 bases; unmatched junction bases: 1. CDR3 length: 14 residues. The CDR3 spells CASSLAGGSGELFF. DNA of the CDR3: TGTGCCAGCAGCTTAGCGGGAGGGTCCGGGGAGCTGTTTTTT.

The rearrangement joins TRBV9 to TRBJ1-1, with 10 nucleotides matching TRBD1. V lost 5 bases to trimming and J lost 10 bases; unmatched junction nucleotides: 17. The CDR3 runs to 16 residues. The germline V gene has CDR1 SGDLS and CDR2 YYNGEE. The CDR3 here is CASREFSGTGARIAFF. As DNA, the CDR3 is TGTGCCAGCAGAGAATTCTCCGGGACAGGGGCGCGAATAGCTTTCTTT.

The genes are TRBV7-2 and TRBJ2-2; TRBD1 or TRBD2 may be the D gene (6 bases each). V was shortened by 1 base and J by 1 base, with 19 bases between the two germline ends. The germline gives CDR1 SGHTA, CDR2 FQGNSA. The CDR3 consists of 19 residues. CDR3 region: CASSLGPWGAGRNTGELFF. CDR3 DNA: TGTGCCAGCAGCTTAGGCCCGTGGGGGGCGGGGAGGAACACCGGGGAGCTGTTTTTT.

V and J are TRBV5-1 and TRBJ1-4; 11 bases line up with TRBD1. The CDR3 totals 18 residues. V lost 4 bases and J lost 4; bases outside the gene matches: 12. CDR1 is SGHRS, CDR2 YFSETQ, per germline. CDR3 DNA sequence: TGCGCCAGCAGCAGGGACGGACAGGGGGCGCGGAGTAATGAAAAACTGTTTTTT. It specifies CASSRDGQGARSNEKLFF.

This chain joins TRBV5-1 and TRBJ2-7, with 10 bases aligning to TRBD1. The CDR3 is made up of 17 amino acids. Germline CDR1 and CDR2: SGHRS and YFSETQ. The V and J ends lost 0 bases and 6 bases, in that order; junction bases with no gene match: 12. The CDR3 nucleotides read TGCGCCAGCAGCTTGGAGGGACTGACAGGGGGCGTCCCCGAGCAGTACTTC. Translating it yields CASSLEGLTGGVPEQYF.

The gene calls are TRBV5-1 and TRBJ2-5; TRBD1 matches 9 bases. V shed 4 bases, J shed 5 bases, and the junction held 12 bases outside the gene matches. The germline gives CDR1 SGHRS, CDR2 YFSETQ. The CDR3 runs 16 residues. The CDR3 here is CASSPSPDRGWETQYF. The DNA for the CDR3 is TGCGCCAGCAGCCCGTCGCCAGACAGGGGGTGGGAGACCCAGTACTTC.

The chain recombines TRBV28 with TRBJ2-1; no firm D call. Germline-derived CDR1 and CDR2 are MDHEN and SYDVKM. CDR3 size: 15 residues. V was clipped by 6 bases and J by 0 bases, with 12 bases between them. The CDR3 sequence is CASRTQPSSYNEQFF. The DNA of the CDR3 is TGTGCCAGCAGGACACAGCCGAGCTCCTACAATGAGCAGTTCTTC. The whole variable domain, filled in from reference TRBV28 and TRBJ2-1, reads DVKVTQSSRYLVKRTGEKVFLECVQDMDHENMFWYRQDPGLGLRLIYFSYDVKMKEKGDIPEGYSVSREKKERFSLILESASTNQTSMYLCASRTQPSSYNEQFFGPGTRLTVL.

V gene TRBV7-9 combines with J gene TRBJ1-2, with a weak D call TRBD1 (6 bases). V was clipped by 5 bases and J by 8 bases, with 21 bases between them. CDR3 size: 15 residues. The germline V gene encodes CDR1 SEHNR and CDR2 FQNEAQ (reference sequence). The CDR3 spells CASSPGVTGGDGYTF. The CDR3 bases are TGTGCCAGCAGCCCCGGGGTGACGGGGGGCGACGGCTACACCTTC.

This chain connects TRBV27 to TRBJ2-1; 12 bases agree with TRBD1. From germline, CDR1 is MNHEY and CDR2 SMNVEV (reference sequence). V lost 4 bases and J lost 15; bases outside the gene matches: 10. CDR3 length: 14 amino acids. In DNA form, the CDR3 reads TGTGCCAGCAGTTCGGTTCGGGACAGGGGGCTTCGGTTCTTC. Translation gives CASSSVRDRGLRFF.

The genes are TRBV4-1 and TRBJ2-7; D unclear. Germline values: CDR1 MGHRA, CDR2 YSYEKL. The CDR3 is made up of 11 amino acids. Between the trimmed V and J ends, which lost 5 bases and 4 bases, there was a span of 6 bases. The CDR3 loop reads CASSSLYEQYF. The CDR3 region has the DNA TGCGCCAGCAGCTCCCTTTACGAGCAGTACTTC.

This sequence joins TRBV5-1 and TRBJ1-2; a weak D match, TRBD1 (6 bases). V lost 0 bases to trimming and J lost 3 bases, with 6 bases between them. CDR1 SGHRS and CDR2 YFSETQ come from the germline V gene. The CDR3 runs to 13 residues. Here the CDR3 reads CASSLGQDYGYTF. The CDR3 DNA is TGCGCCAGCAGCTTGGGACAGGACTATGGCTACACCTTC.

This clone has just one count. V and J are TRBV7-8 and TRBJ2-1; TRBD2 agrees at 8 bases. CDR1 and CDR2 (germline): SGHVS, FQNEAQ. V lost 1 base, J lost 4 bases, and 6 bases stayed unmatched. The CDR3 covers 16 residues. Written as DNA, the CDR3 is TGTGCCAGCAGCTTAGGGAACGCGGGGGGATACAATGAGCAGTTCTTC. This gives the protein CASSLGNAGGYNEQFF.

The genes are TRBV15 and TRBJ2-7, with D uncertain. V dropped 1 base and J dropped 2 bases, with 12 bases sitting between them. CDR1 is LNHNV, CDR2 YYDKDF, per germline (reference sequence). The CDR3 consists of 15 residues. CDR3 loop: CATSRGAYPTYEQYF. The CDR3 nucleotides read TGTGCCACCAGCAGAGGGGCCTATCCTACCTACGAGCAGTACTTC.

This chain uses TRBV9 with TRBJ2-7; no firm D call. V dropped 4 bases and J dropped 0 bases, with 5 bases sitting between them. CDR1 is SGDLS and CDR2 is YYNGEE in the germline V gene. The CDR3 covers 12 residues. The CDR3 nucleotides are TGTGCCAGCAGCTCTGACTCCTACGAGCAGTACTTC. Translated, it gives CASSSDSYEQYF.

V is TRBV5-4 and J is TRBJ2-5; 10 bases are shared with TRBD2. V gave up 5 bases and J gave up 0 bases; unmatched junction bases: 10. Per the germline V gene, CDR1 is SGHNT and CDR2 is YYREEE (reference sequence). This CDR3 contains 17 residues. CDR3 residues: CASRSSGTSDHQETQYF. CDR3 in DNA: TGTGCCAGCAGGAGTTCCGGGACTAGCGACCACCAAGAGACCCAGTACTTC.

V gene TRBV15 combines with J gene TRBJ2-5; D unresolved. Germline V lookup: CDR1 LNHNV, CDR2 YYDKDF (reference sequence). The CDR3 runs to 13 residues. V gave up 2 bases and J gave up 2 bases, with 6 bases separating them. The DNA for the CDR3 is TGTGCCACCAGCAGACAGTTTCAAGAGACCCAGTACTTC. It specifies CATSRQFQETQYF.

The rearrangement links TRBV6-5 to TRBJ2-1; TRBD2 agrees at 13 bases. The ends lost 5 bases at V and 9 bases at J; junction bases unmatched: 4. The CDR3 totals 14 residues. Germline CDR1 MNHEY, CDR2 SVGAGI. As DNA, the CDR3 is TGTGCCAGCAGTGGACTAGCGGGAGTGGGTGAGCAGTTCTTC. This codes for CASSGLAGVGEQFF.

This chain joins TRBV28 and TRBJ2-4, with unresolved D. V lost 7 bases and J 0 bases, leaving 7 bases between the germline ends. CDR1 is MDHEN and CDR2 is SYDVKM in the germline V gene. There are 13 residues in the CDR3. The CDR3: CASMTLAKNIQYF. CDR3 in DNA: TGTGCCAGCATGACACTAGCCAAAAACATTCAGTACTTC.

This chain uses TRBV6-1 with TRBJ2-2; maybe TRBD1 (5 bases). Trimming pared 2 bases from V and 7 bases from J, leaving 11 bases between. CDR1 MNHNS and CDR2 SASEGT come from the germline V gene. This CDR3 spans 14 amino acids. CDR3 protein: CASSEQGFGGELFF. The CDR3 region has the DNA TGTGCCAGCAGTGAACAGGGATTCGGCGGGGAGCTGTTTTTT.

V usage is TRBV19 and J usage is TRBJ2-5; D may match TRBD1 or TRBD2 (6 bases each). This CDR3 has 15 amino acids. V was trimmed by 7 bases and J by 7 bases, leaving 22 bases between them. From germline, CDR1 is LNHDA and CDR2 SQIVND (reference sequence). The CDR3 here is CASKKERGVPGTQYF. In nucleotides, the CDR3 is TGTGCCAGTAAAAAGGAGAGGGGGGTCCCCGGGACCCAGTACTTC.

The DNA of the CDR3 is TGTGCCAGCAGCTTAGTTGGGACAGGGGTCACAGATACGCAGTATTTT. It translates to CASSLVGTGVTDTQYF. The J gene is TRBJ2-3, the V gene TRBV7-2, with 10 positions matching TRBD1. With V trimmed by 1 base and J by 2 bases, 3 bases remained unmatched. Germline V gives CDR1 SGHTA, CDR2 FQGNSA. This CDR3 has 16 amino acids.

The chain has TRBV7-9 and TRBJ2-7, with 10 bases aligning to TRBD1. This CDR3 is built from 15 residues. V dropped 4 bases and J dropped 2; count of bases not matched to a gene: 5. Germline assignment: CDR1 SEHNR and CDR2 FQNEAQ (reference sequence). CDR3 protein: CASSSTGGGPYEQYF. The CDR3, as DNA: TGTGCCAGCAGCTCGACAGGGGGCGGTCCCTACGAGCAGTACTTC. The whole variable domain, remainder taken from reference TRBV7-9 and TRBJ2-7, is DTGVSQNPRHKITKRGQNVTFRCDPISEHNRLYWYRQTLGQGPEFLTYFQNEAQLEKSRLLSDRFSAERPKGSFSTLEIQRTEQGDSAMYLCASSSTGGGPYEQYFGPGTRLTVT.

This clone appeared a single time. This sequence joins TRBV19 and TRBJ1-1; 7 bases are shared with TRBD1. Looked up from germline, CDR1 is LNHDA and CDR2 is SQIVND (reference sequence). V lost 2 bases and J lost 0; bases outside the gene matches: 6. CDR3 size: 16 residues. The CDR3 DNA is TGTGCCAGTAGTATATTGAAGGGACAGATGAACACTGAAGCTTTCTTT. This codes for CASSILKGQMNTEAFF.

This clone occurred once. CDR3 nucleotide sequence: TGTGCCAGCAGTTTACTCGGGATGTACAATGAGCAGTTCTTC. It codes for CASSLLGMYNEQFF. This chain joins TRBV28 and TRBJ2-1; possible D gene TRBD2, 5 bases. The length of the CDR3 is 14 residues. V lost 2 bases, J lost 4 bases, and 9 bases lay in between. Germline CDR1 reads MDHEN; CDR2 reads SYDVKM.

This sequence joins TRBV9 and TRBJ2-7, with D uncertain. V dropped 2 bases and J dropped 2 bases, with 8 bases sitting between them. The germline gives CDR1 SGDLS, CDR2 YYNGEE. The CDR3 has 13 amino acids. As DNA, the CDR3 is TGTGCCAGCAGCGTTTCCCCAACCTACGAGCAGTACTTC. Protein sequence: CASSVSPTYEQYF.

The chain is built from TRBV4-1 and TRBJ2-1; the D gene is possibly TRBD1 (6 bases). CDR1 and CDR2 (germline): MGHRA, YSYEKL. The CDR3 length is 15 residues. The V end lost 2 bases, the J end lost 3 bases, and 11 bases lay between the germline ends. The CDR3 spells CASSQSYRDYNEQFF. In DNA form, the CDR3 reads TGCGCCAGCAGCCAATCATACAGGGACTACAATGAGCAGTTCTTC.